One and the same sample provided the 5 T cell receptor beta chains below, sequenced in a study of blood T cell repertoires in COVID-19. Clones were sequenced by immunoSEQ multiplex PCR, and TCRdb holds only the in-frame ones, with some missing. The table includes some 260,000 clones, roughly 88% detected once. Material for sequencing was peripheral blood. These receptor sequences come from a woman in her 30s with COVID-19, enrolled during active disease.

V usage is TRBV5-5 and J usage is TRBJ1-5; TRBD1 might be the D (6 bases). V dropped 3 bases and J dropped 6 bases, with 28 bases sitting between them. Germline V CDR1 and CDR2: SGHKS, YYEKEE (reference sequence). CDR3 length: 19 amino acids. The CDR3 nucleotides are TGTGCCAGCAGCTCTAGCGCTATTGGTATCGGGGGCGGGGGTCAGCCCCAGCATTTT. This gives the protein CASSSSAIGIGGGGQPQHF.

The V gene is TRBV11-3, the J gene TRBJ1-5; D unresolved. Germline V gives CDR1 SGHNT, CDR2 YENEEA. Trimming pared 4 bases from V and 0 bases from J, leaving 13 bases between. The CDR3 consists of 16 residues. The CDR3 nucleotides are TGTGCCAGCAGCTCCACGCTTCGGGGTAGCAATCAGCCCCAGCATTTT. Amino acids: CASSSTLRGSNQPQHF.

CDR3 in DNA: TGTGCCAGCAGCTTAAGTACAGCAGCCGTCGATGGCTACACCTTC. This codes for CASSLSTAAVDGYTF. The chain is built from TRBV7-2 and TRBJ1-2; D unresolved. Trimming shortened V by 2 bases and J by 6 bases, and 16 bases separated the two germline ends. Germline-derived CDR1 and CDR2 are SGHTA and FQGNSA. The CDR3 extends over 15 amino acids. Together with reference TRBV7-2 and TRBJ1-2, the CDR3 gives the full variable domain: GAGVSQSPSNKVTEKGKDVELRCDPISGHTALYWYRQSLGQGLEFLIYFQGNSAPDKSGLPSDRFSAERTGGSVSTLTIQRTQQEDSAVYLCASSLSTAAVDGYTFGSGTRLTVV.

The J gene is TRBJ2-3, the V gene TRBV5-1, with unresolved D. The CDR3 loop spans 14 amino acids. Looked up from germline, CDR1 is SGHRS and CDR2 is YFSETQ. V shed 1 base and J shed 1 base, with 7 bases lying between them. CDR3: CASSLTVGTDTQYF. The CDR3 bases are TGCGCCAGCAGCTTGACAGTAGGCACAGATACGCAGTATTTT.

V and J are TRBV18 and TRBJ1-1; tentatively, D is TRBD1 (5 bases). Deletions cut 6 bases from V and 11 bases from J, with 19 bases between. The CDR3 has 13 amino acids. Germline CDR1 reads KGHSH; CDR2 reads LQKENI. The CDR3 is CASSPSMAGDAFF. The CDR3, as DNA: TGTGCCAGCTCCCCCTCAATGGCGGGGGATGCTTTCTTT.